The 32 T cell receptor beta chains reported below all come from one sample, sequenced in a study of T cell repertoires in cytomegalovirus infection. TCRdb fed the reads into MiXCR, producing one record per CDR3 protein. The sample includes under 500,000 distinct CDR3 sequences, about two fifths of them seen just once. Which antigens these TCRs recognize remains unknown. The sample was cultured PBMCs, taken from culture after CMV antigen stimulation. These receptors were collected from a human donor in good health (CMV status not recorded). Some clones in this sample may be carry-over from other donors' samples.

This clonotype was seen a few times. The V gene is TRBV7-2, the J gene TRBJ1-4; 9 bases line up with TRBD1. The CDR3 is made up of 16 amino acids. Germline CDR1 SGHTA, CDR2 FQGNSA. The V and J ends lost 4 bases and 7 bases, in that order; junction bases with no gene match: 10. CDR3 sequence: CASSSDWGTGPEKLFF. The CDR3 DNA sequence: TGTGCCAGCAGCTCCGATTGGGGGACAGGGCCTGAAAAACTGTTTTTT.

The V call is TRBV4-1, the J call TRBJ2-7; no definite D call. This CDR3 spans 15 amino acids. Germline assignment: CDR1 MGHRA and CDR2 YSYEKL. Deletions cut 4 bases from V and 2 bases from J, with 15 bases between. The CDR3 bases are TGCGCCAGCAGCCTACCCCAGACCGAGACCTACGAGCAGTACTTC. It codes for CASSLPQTETYEQYF.

The chain is built from TRBV6-4 and TRBJ2-1, with D possibly TRBD1 on 5 matching bases. The germline V and J ends were trimmed by 5 bases and 7 bases, with 21 bases remaining between them. The CDR3 sequence is 16 residues long. Per germline, CDR1 MRHNA and CDR2 SNTAGT. CDR3 residues: CASSKGAHGLFNEQFF. DNA of the CDR3: TGTGCCAGCAGTAAAGGGGCACACGGTTTATTTAATGAGCAGTTCTTC.

The genes are TRBV20-1 and TRBJ1-2; D uncertain. CDR3 length: 11 residues. Germline CDR1 DFQATT, CDR2 SNEGSKA (reference sequence). Trimming stripped 1 base from V and 5 bases from J, with 5 bases between. The CDR3 DNA sequence: TGCAGTGCTAGAGCGATTTATGGCTACACCTTC. Its protein product is CSARAIYGYTF.

This clonotype was seen a few times. The chain joins TRBV7-9 to TRBJ1-5, with D maybe TRBD1 (5 bases). Germline CDR1 SEHNR, CDR2 FQNEAQ (reference sequence). V was shortened by 6 bases and J by 4 bases, with 10 bases between the two germline ends. This CDR3 is 13 amino acids long. CDR3 residues: CASRGTYNQPQHF. The CDR3 DNA reads TGTGCCAGCAGGGGGACCTATAATCAGCCCCAGCATTTT.

This clonotype was recorded a few times. The chain combines TRBV19 with TRBJ1-1; no definite D call. Germline loops: CDR1 LNHDA, CDR2 SQIVND (reference sequence). V lost 6 bases, J lost 7 bases, and 12 bases lay in between. The CDR3 runs to 12 residues. This chain's CDR3 is CASSPKWGEAFF. CDR3 sequence (DNA): TGTGCCAGTAGCCCGAAGTGGGGTGAAGCTTTCTTT.

In its sample, this clonotype was seen a few times. This chain uses TRBV7-2 with TRBJ1-2, with a tentative D call TRBD1 (6 bases). Germline CDR1 is SGHTA and CDR2 is FQGNSA. CDR3 size: 14 residues. Trimming pared 6 bases from V and 6 bases from J, leaving 17 bases between. The CDR3 is CASRPTTGIHGYTF. As DNA, the CDR3 is TGTGCCAGCAGACCAACTACAGGGATCCATGGCTACACCTTC.

The rearrangement joins TRBV4-3 to TRBJ2-7; 14 bases agree with TRBD2. Germline V gene data show CDR1 as LGHNA and CDR2 as YSLEER. This CDR3 comprises 16 residues. V lost 5 bases and J lost 2; bases outside the gene matches: 5. The CDR3 is CASSSGLAGEPYEQYF. DNA of the CDR3: TGCGCCAGCAGCTCGGGACTAGCGGGAGAACCCTACGAGCAGTACTTC.

This clonotype was detected only a few times. This chain joins TRBV29-1 and TRBJ2-1; no definite D call. The germline CDR1 and CDR2 sequences are SQVTM and ANQGSEA. V dropped 0 bases and J dropped 0 bases, with 12 bases sitting between them. This CDR3 is built from 16 residues. The CDR3 DNA is TGCAGCGTTGAAGAGGGGAAGGCAACCTCCTACAATGAGCAGTTCTTC. Residues: CSVEEGKATSYNEQFF.

This clonotype was counted once. This chain joins TRBV5-5 and TRBJ1-1; 8 nucleotides match TRBD1. This CDR3 has 14 residues. Germline assignment: CDR1 SGHKS and CDR2 YYEKEE (reference sequence). Germline trimming cut 4 bases from V and 5 bases from J; bases unmatched to any gene: 7. The CDR3 nucleotides read TGTGCCAGCAGCGCCCGACAGGGGCGAACTGAAGCTTTCTTT. Translation gives CASSARQGRTEAFF.

A few counts support this clonotype. The rearrangement joins TRBV7-9 to TRBJ1-2; D not certain. Trimming took 2 bases from V and 0 from J, leaving 19 bases between them. Germline V gene lookup returns CDR1 SEHNR and CDR2 FQNEAQ (reference sequence). The CDR3 consists of 18 residues. The CDR3 DNA reads TGTGCCAGCAGCTTACCCCCTTTTGGGCAGCTAGCTAACTATGGCTACACCTTC. The encoded protein is CASSLPPFGQLANYGYTF.

The chain joins TRBV11-2 to TRBJ2-1; perhaps TRBD2 as D (5 bases). CDR3 length: 15 amino acids. With 6 bases removed from V and 3 bases from J, the gap between germline ends came to 15 bases. Germline V gene lookup returns CDR1 SGHAT and CDR2 FQNNGV. CDR3 nucleotide sequence: TGTGCCAGCAGTGTTCGGGGAGACCTCTACAATGAGCAGTTCTTC. Translated, it gives CASSVRGDLYNEQFF. Full variable domain (rest looked up from reference TRBV11-2 and TRBJ2-1): EAGVAQSPRYKIIEKRQSVAFWCNPISGHATLYWYQQILGQGPKLLIQFQNNGVVDDSQLPKDRFSAERLKGVDSTLKIQPAKLEDSAVYLCASSVRGDLYNEQFFGPGTRLTVL.

This clonotype has a handful of counts. V gene TRBV12-3 or TRBV12-4 combines with J gene TRBJ2-2, with D perhaps TRBD2 (5 bases). The CDR3 loop spans 14 amino acids. V was trimmed by 3 bases and J by 10 bases, leaving 15 bases between them. CDR3 bases: TGTGCCAGCAGTTTCGTCGACTATAAAGTGGAGCTGTTTTTT. Translated: CASSFVDYKVELFF.

The chain recombines TRBV5-4 with TRBJ1-4; D is unresolved. Germline loops: CDR1 SGHNT, CDR2 YYREEE (reference sequence). V was pared by 3 bases and J by 3 bases, with 9 bases between. The length of the CDR3 is 14 residues. The CDR3 is CASSSPGANEKLFF. The CDR3 region has the DNA TGTGCCAGCAGCTCCCCCGGGGCTAATGAAAAACTGTTTTTT.

The CDR3: CASTPGDRTYEQYF. CDR3 DNA: TGTGCCAGCACCCCGGGAGACAGAACCTACGAGCAGTACTTC. The chain combines TRBV11-1 with TRBJ2-7, with D possibly TRBD2 on 6 matching bases. V lost 7 bases to trimming and J lost 2 bases, with 15 bases between them. Germline V lookup: CDR1 SGHAT, CDR2 FQDESV (reference sequence). The CDR3 has 14 amino acids.

This clonotype was seen a handful of times. The chain couples TRBV7-2 to TRBJ1-5; 9 nucleotides agree with TRBD1. From germline, CDR1 is SGHTA and CDR2 FQGNSA. The CDR3 is 14 amino acids. Trimming took 5 bases from V and 7 from J; bases not matched to a gene: 6. The CDR3 coding sequence is TGTGCCAGCAGCCCAACAGGGGGCAGGCAGCCCCAGCATTTT. Protein product: CASSPTGGRQPQHF.

The chain joins TRBV7-6 to TRBJ2-3; tentatively, D is TRBD2 (5 bases). Trimming pared 6 bases from V and 6 bases from J, leaving 28 bases between. This CDR3 comprises 18 residues. Germline CDR1 is SGHVS and CDR2 is FNYEAQ. The CDR3 here is CASSTTTALGNVMDTQYF. Written as DNA, the CDR3 is TGTGCCAGCAGTACTACCACGGCACTAGGGAATGTGATGGATACGCAGTATTTT.

In this sample, this clonotype turned up many times. The chain is built from TRBV7-2 and TRBJ1-1; D remains unclear. The CDR3 covers 14 residues. V lost 5 bases, J lost 1 base, and 11 bases lay in between. Germline V lookup: CDR1 SGHTA, CDR2 FQGNSA. CDR3 DNA: TGTGCCAGCAGCCGTTTGGGCGGGAACACTGAAGCTTTCTTT. This sequence encodes CASSRLGGNTEAFF.

The chain uses TRBV7-9 and TRBJ2-1; D might be TRBD1 or TRBD2, each matching 5 bases. Trimming took 10 bases from V and 1 from J, leaving 14 bases between them. The V gene's germline CDR1 is SEHNR and CDR2 FQNEAQ (reference sequence). The CDR3 consists of 14 residues. CDR3 sequence: CAIPGLTSYNEQFF. The DNA for the CDR3 is TGTGCCATCCCGGGGCTAACTTCCTACAATGAGCAGTTCTTC.

The V call is TRBV5-5, the J call TRBJ1-2; D might be TRBD1 (5 bases). The V and J ends lost 5 bases and 1 base respectively, with 12 bases between them. The CDR3 loop spans 14 amino acids. Per germline, CDR1 SGHKS and CDR2 YYEKEE (reference sequence). CDR3 nucleotides: TGTGCCAGCAGGTCGGGACGGAGTAACTATGGCTACACCTTC. It is translated as CASRSGRSNYGYTF.

This clonotype was detected only a few times. The rearrangement joins TRBV28 to TRBJ1-4; TRBD1 matches 7 bases. V lost 6 bases to trimming and J lost 5 bases; unmatched junction nucleotides: 9. Germline loops: CDR1 MDHEN, CDR2 SYDVKM. The CDR3 runs 15 residues. Written as DNA, the CDR3 is TGTGCCAGCAGCCAACCCGGGACAGAGAATGAAAAACTGTTTTTT. Translating it yields CASSQPGTENEKLFF.

This chain links TRBV11-2 with TRBJ2-5; 12 nucleotides align to TRBD1. V gave up 5 bases and J gave up 5 bases; unmatched junction bases: 9. This CDR3 contains 16 residues. Germline V lookup: CDR1 SGHAT, CDR2 FQNNGV. CDR3 sequence (DNA): TGTGCCAGCAGCCCCTTGGGGACAGGGGGCTTGGAGACCCAGTACTTC. Its translation: CASSPLGTGGLETQYF.

J is TRBJ2-3 and V is TRBV7-2; D gene unclear. V was clipped by 6 bases and J by 0 bases, with 7 bases between them. The CDR3 is 13 residues long. CDR1 and CDR2 from the germline V gene are SGHTA and FQGNSA. The CDR3: CASRGTSTDTQYF. CDR3 DNA sequence: TGTGCCAGCAGGGGAACTAGCACAGATACGCAGTATTTT.

The chain joins TRBV7-6 to TRBJ2-7, with TRBD1 matching 10 bases. The CDR3 has 14 amino acids. Germline CDR1 SGHVS, CDR2 FNYEAQ. Trimming cost V 8 bases and J 5 bases; bases outside gene matches: 9. CDR3 sequence (DNA): TGTGCCAGCGAAACGGGACAGGGGTTCCACGAGCAGTACTTC. Translating gives CASETGQGFHEQYF.

This chain uses TRBV11-2 with TRBJ2-5, with 16 bases matching TRBD2. The germline V gene has CDR1 SGHAT and CDR2 FQNNGV. The CDR3 is made up of 16 amino acids. V was pared by 5 bases and J by 5 bases, with 5 bases of the junction left unmatched. CDR3 sequence: CASSKRGLAGGETQYF. In DNA form, the CDR3 reads TGTGCCAGCAGCAAAAGGGGACTAGCGGGGGGGGAGACCCAGTACTTC.

This clonotype was seen more than once but under ten times. The J gene is TRBJ2-5, the V gene TRBV29-1; D not resolved. V dropped 7 bases and J dropped 0 bases, with 6 bases sitting between them. There are 11 residues in the CDR3. Germline-derived CDR1 and CDR2 are SQVTM and ANQGSEA. DNA of the CDR3: TGCAGCGGCGCGGACCAAGAGACCCAGTACTTC. Protein product: CSGADQETQYF.

The chain joins TRBV6-8 to TRBJ2-7; no definite D call. The CDR3 runs to 13 residues. Trimming left V 5 bases short and J 5 bases short, with 13 bases between. In germline, CDR1 is MNHGY, CDR2 SAAAGT. The CDR3 region is CASSGLSLNEQYF. CDR3 sequence (DNA): TGTGCCAGCAGTGGGCTCTCCCTGAACGAGCAGTACTTC.

This chain joins TRBV7-2 and TRBJ2-5; 7 bases fit TRBD2. The length of the CDR3 is 13 residues. The trim removed 8 bases at V and 5 bases at J, leaving 8 bases unmatched. Germline values: CDR1 SGHTA, CDR2 FQGNSA. CDR3 sequence (DNA): TGTGCCAGCGGGGAGGGCCCTCGGGAGACCCAGTACTTC. Its protein is CASGEGPRETQYF.

The rearrangement joins TRBV19 to TRBJ1-3, with D tentatively TRBD1 (5 bases). CDR3 length: 12 residues. The V gene lost 8 bases and the J gene lost 2 bases, with 7 bases spanning the gap. Germline CDR1 LNHDA, CDR2 SQIVND (reference sequence). In nucleotides, the CDR3 is TGTGCCAGTTGGACAACTGGAAACACCATATATTTT. It specifies CASWTTGNTIYF.

This clonotype was seen more than once but under ten times. V and J are TRBV7-2 and TRBJ1-2, with 7 bases lining up with TRBD1. This CDR3 is built from 15 residues. V shed 8 bases, J shed 4 bases, and the junction held 13 bases outside the gene matches. The V gene's germline CDR1 is SGHTA and CDR2 FQGNSA. In DNA, the CDR3 is TGTGCCAGCCCCCACCGGGACAGTCTGACCTATGGCTACACCTTC. Protein sequence: CASPHRDSLTYGYTF.

V and J are TRBV7-6 and TRBJ2-1; 9 bases match TRBD1. With 5 bases clipped from V and 5 bases from J, the junction kept 7 bases outside the gene matches. This CDR3 is 15 amino acids long. Looked up from germline, CDR1 is SGHVS and CDR2 is FNYEAQ. The CDR3 spells CASSHRDRDDNEQFF. CDR3 coding DNA: TGTGCCAGCAGCCACCGGGACAGGGATGACAATGAGCAGTTCTTC.

This clonotype was recorded a few times. V usage is TRBV7-2 and J usage is TRBJ2-1, with no clear D. This CDR3 region has 14 residues. Germline loops: CDR1 SGHTA, CDR2 FQGNSA. Trimming shortened V by 1 base and J by 6 bases, and 10 bases separated the two germline ends. The CDR3 DNA reads TGTGCCAGCAGCTTAGGGGGTAGCACCAATGAGCAGTTCTTC. Protein: CASSLGGSTNEQFF.